These 24 T cell receptor beta chains were all obtained from the same sample, sequenced in a study of response to subunit inactivated influenza vaccine. One entry per CDR3 protein results from TCRdb running MiXCR on the RT-PCR reads. This table holds 550,000 to 600,000 distinct CDR3 sequences, approximately 10% found once. The sequences come from PBMCs from blood, collected on the day of vaccination. These receptors originate from a middle-aged man who received an inactivated influenza vaccine.

The rearrangement uses TRBV12-3 or TRBV12-4 and TRBJ2-7; D gene uncertain. The CDR3 is 14 amino acids. V was pared by 4 bases and J by 0 bases, with 10 bases between. CDR3 sequence reads: CASSSSDLSYEQYF. The CDR3 region has the DNA TGTGCCAGCAGTTCCTCGGACCTCTCCTACGAGCAGTACTTC.

The V call is TRBV20-1, the J call TRBJ2-7; the match to TRBD2 covers 12 bases. The CDR3 consists of 15 residues. With 6 bases clipped from V and 6 bases from J, the junction kept 12 bases outside the gene matches. The V gene's germline CDR1 is DFQATT and CDR2 SNEGSKA (reference sequence). CDR3 residues: CSASPASGRAGEQYF. CDR3 sequence (DNA): TGCAGTGCCTCTCCCGCTAGCGGGAGGGCCGGCGAGCAGTACTTC.

This clonotype was detected a few times. V usage is TRBV28 and J usage is TRBJ2-1; 7 bases fit TRBD2. Germline lookup yields CDR1 MDHEN and CDR2 SYDVKM. The CDR3 consists of 15 residues. Trimming removed 4 bases from V and 9 bases from J; junction bases left unmatched: 12. DNA of the CDR3: TGTGCCAGCAGTTCCCTAGCGGAACTACGGTTTGAGCAGTTCTTC. It codes for CASSSLAELRFEQFF. The variable domain in full, with the rest retrieved from reference TRBV28 and TRBJ2-1, is DVKVTQSSRYLVKRTGEKVFLECVQDMDHENMFWYRQDPGLGLRLIYFSYDVKMKEKGDIPEGYSVSREKKERFSLILESASTNQTSMYLCASSSLAELRFEQFFGPGTRLTVL.

The chain recombines TRBV5-1 with TRBJ2-1, with 9 positions matching TRBD1. After removal of 4 bases from V and 3 bases from J, the junction contained 8 bases not matched to a gene. In germline, CDR1 is SGHRS, CDR2 YFSETQ. There are 16 residues in the CDR3. Here the CDR3 reads CASSLTGQGIYNEQFF. As DNA, the CDR3 is TGCGCCAGCAGCCTGACGGGACAGGGCATCTACAATGAGCAGTTCTTC. Drawing the rest from reference TRBV5-1 and TRBJ2-1, the complete variable domain is KAGVTQTPRYLIKTRGQQVTLSCSPISGHRSVSWYQQTPGQGLQFLFEYFSETQRNKGNFPGRFSGRQFSNSRSEMNVSTLELGDSALYLCASSLTGQGIYNEQFFGPGTRLTVL.

In this sample, this clonotype turned up a few times. CDR3 sequence reads: CATVDRGWETQYF. The CDR3 DNA reads TGTGCCACCGTGGACAGGGGTTGGGAGACCCAGTACTTC. The chain carries TRBV28 and TRBJ2-5; 9 bases fit TRBD1. With V trimmed by 10 bases and J by 5 bases, 8 bases remained unmatched. This CDR3 comprises 13 residues. CDR1 MDHEN and CDR2 SYDVKM come from the germline V gene.

This clonotype was found a few times. V usage is TRBV12-3 or TRBV12-4 and J usage is TRBJ2-3; 11 bases match TRBD2. The CDR3 covers 14 residues. J gave up 6 bases and V 5 bases, and 4 bases lay outside the gene matches. The CDR3 DNA is TGTGCCAGCAGTAGTAGCGGGGGGGATGATACGCAGTATTTT. This encodes CASSSSGGDDTQYF.

This clonotype was found many times. The chain carries TRBV20-1 and TRBJ1-5; no firm D call. CDR3 length equals 13 residues. Germline-derived CDR1 and CDR2 are DFQATT and SNEGSKA (reference sequence). The V end lost 4 bases, the J end lost 7 bases, and 14 bases lay between the germline ends. Here the CDR3 reads CSAIRAIEQPQHF. The CDR3 DNA is TGCAGTGCTATCCGGGCCATTGAGCAGCCCCAGCATTTT.

This clonotype has ten or more counts. This chain joins TRBV5-1 and TRBJ1-3, with unresolved D. The CDR3 totals 17 residues. V was pared by 0 bases and J by 0 bases, with 13 bases between. The germline gives CDR1 SGHRS, CDR2 YFSETQ. CDR3 sequence: CASSLAAGAHSGNTIYF. CDR3 bases: TGCGCCAGCAGCTTGGCGGCCGGAGCCCACTCTGGAAACACCATATATTTT.

This clonotype was counted only a few times. The J gene is TRBJ2-7, the V gene TRBV20-1, with 8 bases fitting TRBD2. Germline V gives CDR1 DFQATT, CDR2 SNEGSKA (reference sequence). This CDR3 is built from 16 residues. V shed 0 bases and J 3 bases; nucleotides not matched to a gene: 10. The CDR3 reads CSARDSYSGGLYEQYF. CDR3 in DNA: TGCAGTGCTAGAGATTCCTATTCGGGAGGGCTCTACGAGCAGTACTTC.

This clonotype was counted a few times. Written as DNA, the CDR3 is TGCAGTGCTAGGCGTCCGGGACAGGGAAATCAGCCCCAGCATTTT. Protein product: CSARRPGQGNQPQHF. The genes are TRBV20-1 and TRBJ1-5; the match to TRBD1 covers 9 bases. Trimming removed 3 bases from V and 4 bases from J; junction bases left unmatched: 7. The CDR3 sequence is 15 residues long. The germline V gene encodes CDR1 DFQATT and CDR2 SNEGSKA (reference sequence).

This clonotype has just a few counts. This chain links TRBV7-2 with TRBJ1-2; TRBD1 is a possible D gene (5 bases). The germline CDR1 and CDR2 sequences are SGHTA and FQGNSA. V gave up 5 bases and J gave up 4 bases, with 14 bases separating them. This CDR3 has 14 residues. The DNA of the CDR3 is TGTGCCAGCAGCGCAAGGCCACAGGCCTATGGCTACACCTTC. Protein sequence: CASSARPQAYGYTF.

The sample holds many counts of this clonotype. The chain is built from TRBV27 and TRBJ2-1; D unresolved. Germline-derived CDR1 and CDR2 are MNHEY and SMNVEV (reference sequence). V lost 4 bases, J lost 1 base, and 8 bases lay in between. The CDR3 spans 14 residues. As DNA, the CDR3 is TGTGCCAGCAGTTATGCGGAGTCCTACAATGAGCAGTTCTTC. It is translated as CASSYAESYNEQFF.

This chain connects TRBV4-1 to TRBJ2-7; D remains ambiguous. The CDR3 length is 14 residues. The V gene's germline CDR1 is MGHRA and CDR2 YSYEKL. V gave up 1 base and J gave up 6 bases, with 13 bases separating them. CDR3 in amino acids: CASSQGRSGFEQYF. CDR3 nucleotides: TGCGCCAGCAGCCAAGGTCGAAGTGGGTTCGAGCAGTACTTC.

The V gene is TRBV4-2, the J gene TRBJ1-1; 7 positions agree with TRBD1. The germline V gene has CDR1 LGHNA and CDR2 YNFKEQ. There are 16 residues in the CDR3. The ends lost 5 bases at V and 4 bases at J; junction bases unmatched: 13. The CDR3 sequence is CASSVSDRSYATEAFF. The DNA of the CDR3 is TGTGCCAGCAGCGTTTCGGACAGGTCCTACGCCACTGAAGCTTTCTTT.

The chain joins TRBV29-1 to TRBJ2-7; D not certain. The germline V gene encodes CDR1 SQVTM and CDR2 ANQGSEA. V shed 4 bases and J shed 5 bases, with 12 bases lying between them. This CDR3 has 12 residues. The CDR3 DNA reads as TGCAGCGTTGCTAAAGGGTTTCACGAGCAGTACTTC. Amino acid sequence: CSVAKGFHEQYF.

The V call is TRBV28, the J call TRBJ2-6, with 9 nucleotides matching TRBD1. The CDR3 extends over 17 amino acids. Germline V gives CDR1 MDHEN, CDR2 SYDVKM. V was clipped by 3 bases and J by 3 bases; unmatched bases: 6. CDR3: CASSFTGGGNGANVLTF. The CDR3 DNA reads as TGTGCCAGCAGTTTCACAGGGGGCGGTAATGGGGCCAACGTCCTGACTTTC.

Written as DNA, the CDR3 is TGTGCCAGCAGCTTCCCTGGGCTAGCATCCCCCTACGAGCAGTACTTC. Translating gives CASSFPGLASPYEQYF. V gene TRBV7-2 combines with J gene TRBJ2-7, with D maybe TRBD2 (5 bases). V was pared by 3 bases and J by 2 bases, with 17 bases between. This CDR3 region has 16 residues. Germline V gene data show CDR1 as SGHTA and CDR2 as FQGNSA.

The chain combines TRBV27 with TRBJ2-6; D may be TRBD1 or TRBD2 (6 bases each). Trimming cost V 5 bases and J 1 base, with 15 bases left between them. Germline V CDR1 and CDR2: MNHEY, SMNVEV (reference sequence). The CDR3 runs 17 residues. This CDR3 reads CASSPHLGGSGANVLTF. DNA for the CDR3: TGTGCCAGCAGTCCACATCTAGGGGGGTCTGGGGCCAACGTCCTGACTTTC.

Only one count was recorded for this clonotype. The chain employs TRBV4-1 and TRBJ2-7; 10 nucleotides match TRBD2. This CDR3 region has 18 residues. After removal of 1 base from V and 1 base from J, the junction contained 10 bases not matched to a gene. Germline CDR1 MGHRA, CDR2 YSYEKL. The chain's CDR3 is CASSQAASGRSMSYEQYF. In DNA, the CDR3 is TGCGCCAGCAGCCAAGCGGCTAGCGGGAGAAGCATGTCCTACGAGCAGTACTTC.

The V gene is TRBV12-3 or TRBV12-4, the J gene TRBJ1-4; no definite D call. This CDR3 has 15 residues. V lost 6 bases and J 5 bases, leaving 16 bases between the germline ends. CDR3 in DNA: TGTGCCAGCAGCCCCACACCTACCAGGAATGAAAAACTGTTTTTT. It is translated as CASSPTPTRNEKLFF.

This chain uses TRBV20-1 with TRBJ1-3; D remains unclear. Germline V gene sequence: CDR1 DFQATT, CDR2 SNEGSKA (reference sequence). V was trimmed by 0 bases and J by 0 bases, leaving 6 bases between them. The CDR3 is made up of 14 amino acids. As DNA, the CDR3 is TGCAGTGCTAGAGATTGGAGCTCTGGAAACACCATATATTTT. It translates to CSARDWSSGNTIYF.

This clonotype was counted only a few times. This chain connects TRBV20-1 to TRBJ2-2, with D tentatively TRBD2 (5 bases). V lost 5 bases, J lost 7 bases, and 14 bases lay in between. CDR3 size: 13 residues. Germline V gene sequence: CDR1 DFQATT, CDR2 SNEGSKA (reference sequence). Here the CDR3 DNA reads TGCAGTGCTGGACTTTCTCGGGGCGGGGAGCTGTTTTTT. Amino acid sequence: CSAGLSRGGELFF.

This clonotype was found a few times. The CDR3 DNA reads as TGTGCCAGCAGTTATACGGACCAGACGAGGGAGACCCAGTACTTC. This sequence encodes CASSYTDQTRETQYF. This chain links TRBV6-2 or TRBV6-3 with TRBJ2-5; D remains unclear. The V gene lost 3 bases and the J gene lost 5 bases, with 16 bases spanning the gap. Germline V gene data show CDR1 as MNHEY and CDR2 as SVGEGT. This CDR3 has 15 amino acids.

In the case of this clonotype: One junction end disagrees with the germline gene, perhaps due to a read error. V is TRBV4-3 and J is TRBJ1-4; D is ambiguous. CDR1 is LGHNA, CDR2 YSLEER, per germline. This CDR3 is 14 amino acids long. The chain's CDR3 is CAGSQVGRQEKLFF. Written as DNA, the CDR3 is TGCGCCGGCAGCCAAGTTGGCCGGCAGGAAAAACTGTTTTTT.